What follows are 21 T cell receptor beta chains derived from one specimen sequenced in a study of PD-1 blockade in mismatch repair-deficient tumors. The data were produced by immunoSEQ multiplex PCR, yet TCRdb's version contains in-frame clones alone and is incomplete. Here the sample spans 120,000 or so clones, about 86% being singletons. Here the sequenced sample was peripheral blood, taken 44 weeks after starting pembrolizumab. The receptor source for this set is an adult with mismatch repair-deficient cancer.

The CDR3 DNA reads as TGTGCCAGCAGTTTGGGGGAAATCTACGAGCAGTACTTC. Protein: CASSLGEIYEQYF. The genes are TRBV28 and TRBJ2-7; D might be TRBD1 or TRBD2, each matching 5 bases. Trimming removed 3 bases at V and 3 bases at J, with 9 bases between. CDR1 is MDHEN and CDR2 is SYDVKM in the germline V gene. The CDR3 extends over 13 amino acids.

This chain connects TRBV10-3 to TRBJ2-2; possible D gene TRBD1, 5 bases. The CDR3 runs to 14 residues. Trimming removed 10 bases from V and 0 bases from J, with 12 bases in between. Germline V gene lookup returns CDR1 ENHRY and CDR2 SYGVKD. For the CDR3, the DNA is TGTGCCAGCAGAGACAGTACGAACACCGGGGAGCTGTTTTTT. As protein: CASRDSTNTGELFF.

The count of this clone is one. As DNA, the CDR3 is TGTGCCAGCAGTTCCGGGGGCTCCTACAATGAGCAGTTCTTC. This translates into CASSSGGSYNEQFF. The chain combines TRBV27 with TRBJ2-1; maybe TRBD2 (6 bases). V was pared by 4 bases and J by 0 bases, with 7 bases between. CDR1 is MNHEY and CDR2 is SMNVEV in the germline V gene (reference sequence). This CDR3 comprises 14 residues.

This CDR3 reads CASSQTSGRGYEQYF. The CDR3 DNA is TGTGCCAGCAGTCAAACTAGCGGGAGGGGTTACGAGCAGTACTTC. The V gene is TRBV6-1, the J gene TRBJ2-7; 13 bases are shared with TRBD2. Germline trimming cut 5 bases from V and 4 bases from J; bases unmatched to any gene: 5. The germline CDR1 and CDR2 sequences are MNHNS and SASEGT. CDR3 size: 15 residues.

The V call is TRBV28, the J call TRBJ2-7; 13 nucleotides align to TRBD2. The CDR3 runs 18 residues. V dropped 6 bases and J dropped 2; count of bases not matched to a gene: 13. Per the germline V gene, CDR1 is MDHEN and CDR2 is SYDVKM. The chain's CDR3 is CASSLSGLAGEGTYEQYF. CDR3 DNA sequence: TGTGCCAGCAGCCTCAGCGGACTAGCGGGAGAGGGGACCTACGAGCAGTACTTC.

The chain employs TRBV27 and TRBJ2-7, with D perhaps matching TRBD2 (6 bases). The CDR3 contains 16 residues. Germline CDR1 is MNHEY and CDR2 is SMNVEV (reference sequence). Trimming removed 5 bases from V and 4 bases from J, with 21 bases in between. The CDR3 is CASSLRRGFLEYEQYF. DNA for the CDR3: TGTGCCAGCAGTCTACGGCGGGGCTTCCTCGAGTACGAGCAGTACTTC.

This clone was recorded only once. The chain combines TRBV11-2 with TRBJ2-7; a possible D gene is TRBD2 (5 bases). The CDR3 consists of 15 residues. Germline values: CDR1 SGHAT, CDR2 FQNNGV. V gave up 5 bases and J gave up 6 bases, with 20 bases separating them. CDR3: CASSLNRGSPSEQYF. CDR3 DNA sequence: TGTGCCAGCAGCCTCAACAGAGGGAGCCCAAGCGAGCAGTACTTC.

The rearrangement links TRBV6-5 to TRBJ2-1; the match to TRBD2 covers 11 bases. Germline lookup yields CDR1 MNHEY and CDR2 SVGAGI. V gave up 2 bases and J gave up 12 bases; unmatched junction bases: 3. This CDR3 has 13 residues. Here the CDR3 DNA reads TGTGCCAGCAGTTACGGGCTAGCGGGAGGGCAGTTCTTC. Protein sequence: CASSYGLAGGQFF.

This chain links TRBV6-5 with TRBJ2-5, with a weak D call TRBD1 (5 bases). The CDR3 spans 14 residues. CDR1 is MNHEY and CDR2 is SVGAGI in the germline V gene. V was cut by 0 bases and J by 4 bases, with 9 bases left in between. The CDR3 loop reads CASSYSQGLETQYF. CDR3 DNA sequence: TGTGCCAGCAGTTACTCGCAGGGTTTAGAGACCCAGTACTTC.

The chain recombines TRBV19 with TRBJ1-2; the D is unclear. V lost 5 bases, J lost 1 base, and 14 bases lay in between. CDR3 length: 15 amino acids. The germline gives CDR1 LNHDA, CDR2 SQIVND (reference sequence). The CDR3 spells CASSFSRGINYGYTF. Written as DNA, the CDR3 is TGTGCCAGTAGTTTCTCCCGGGGTATTAACTATGGCTACACCTTC.

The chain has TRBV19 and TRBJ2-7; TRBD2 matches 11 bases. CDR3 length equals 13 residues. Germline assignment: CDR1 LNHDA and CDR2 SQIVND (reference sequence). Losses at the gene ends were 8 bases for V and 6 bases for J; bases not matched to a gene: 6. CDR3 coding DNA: TGTGCCAGTGCGACTAGCGGGAAGGGCGAGCAGTACTTC. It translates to CASATSGKGEQYF.

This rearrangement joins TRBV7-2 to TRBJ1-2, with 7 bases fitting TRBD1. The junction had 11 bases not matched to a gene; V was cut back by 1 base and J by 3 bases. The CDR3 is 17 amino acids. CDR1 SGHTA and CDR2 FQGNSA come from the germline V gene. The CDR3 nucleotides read TGTGCCAGCAGCTTAGATGAGGGGGCGGTTAGGTACTATGGCTACACCTTC. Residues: CASSLDEGAVRYYGYTF.

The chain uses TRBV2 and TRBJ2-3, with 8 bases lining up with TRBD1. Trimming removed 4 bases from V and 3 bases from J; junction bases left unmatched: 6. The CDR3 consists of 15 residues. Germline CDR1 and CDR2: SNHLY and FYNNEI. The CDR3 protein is CASSVQTGETDTQYF. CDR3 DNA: TGTGCCAGCAGTGTGCAGACAGGGGAAACAGATACGCAGTATTTT.

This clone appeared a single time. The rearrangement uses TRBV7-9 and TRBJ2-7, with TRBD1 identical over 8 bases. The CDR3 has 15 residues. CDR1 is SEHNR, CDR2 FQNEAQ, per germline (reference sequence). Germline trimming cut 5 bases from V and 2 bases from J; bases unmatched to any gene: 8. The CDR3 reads CASSPMDRVPYEQYF. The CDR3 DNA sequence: TGTGCCAGCAGCCCAATGGACAGGGTACCCTACGAGCAGTACTTC.

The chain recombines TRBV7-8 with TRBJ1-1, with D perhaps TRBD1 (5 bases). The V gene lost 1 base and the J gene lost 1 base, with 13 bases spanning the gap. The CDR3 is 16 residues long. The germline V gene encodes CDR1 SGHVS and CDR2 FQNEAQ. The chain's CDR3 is CASSLDNQGPNTEAFF. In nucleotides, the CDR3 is TGTGCCAGCAGCTTAGACAATCAGGGACCGAACACTGAAGCTTTCTTT. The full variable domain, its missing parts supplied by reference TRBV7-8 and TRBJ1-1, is GAGVSQSPRYKVAKRGQDVALRCDPISGHVSLFWYQQALGQGPEFLTYFQNEAQLDKSGLPSDRFFAERPEGSVSTLKIQRTQQEDSAVYLCASSLDNQGPNTEAFFGQGTRLTVV.

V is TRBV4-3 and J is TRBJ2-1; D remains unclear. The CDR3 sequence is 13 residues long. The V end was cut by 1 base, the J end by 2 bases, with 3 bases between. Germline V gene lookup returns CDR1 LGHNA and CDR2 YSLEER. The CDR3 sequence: CASSQVTYNEQFF. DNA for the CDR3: TGCGCCAGCAGCCAAGTGACCTACAATGAGCAGTTCTTC.

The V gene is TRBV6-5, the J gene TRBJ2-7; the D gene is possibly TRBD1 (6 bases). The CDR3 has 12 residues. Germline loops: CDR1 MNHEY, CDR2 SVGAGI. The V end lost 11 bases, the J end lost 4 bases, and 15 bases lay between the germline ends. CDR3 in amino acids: CAHGQTQYEQYF. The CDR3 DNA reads TGTGCCCACGGACAGACCCAGTACGAGCAGTACTTC.

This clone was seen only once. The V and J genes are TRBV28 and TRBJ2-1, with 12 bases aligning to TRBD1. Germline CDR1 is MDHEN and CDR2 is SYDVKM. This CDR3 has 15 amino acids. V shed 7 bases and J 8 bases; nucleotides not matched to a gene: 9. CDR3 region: CASISRDRGPHEQFF. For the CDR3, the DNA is TGTGCCAGCATCTCCCGGGACAGGGGGCCCCATGAGCAGTTCTTC.

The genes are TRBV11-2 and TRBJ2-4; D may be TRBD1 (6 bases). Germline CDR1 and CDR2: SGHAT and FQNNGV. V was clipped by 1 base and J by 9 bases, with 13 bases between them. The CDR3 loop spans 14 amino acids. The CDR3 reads CASSLGGQSGIQYF. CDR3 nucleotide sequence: TGTGCCAGCAGCTTAGGAGGACAGTCTGGCATTCAGTACTTC. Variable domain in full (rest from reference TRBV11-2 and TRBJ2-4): EAGVAQSPRYKIIEKRQSVAFWCNPISGHATLYWYQQILGQGPKLLIQFQNNGVVDDSQLPKDRFSAERLKGVDSTLKIQPAKLEDSAVYLCASSLGGQSGIQYFGAGTRLSVL.

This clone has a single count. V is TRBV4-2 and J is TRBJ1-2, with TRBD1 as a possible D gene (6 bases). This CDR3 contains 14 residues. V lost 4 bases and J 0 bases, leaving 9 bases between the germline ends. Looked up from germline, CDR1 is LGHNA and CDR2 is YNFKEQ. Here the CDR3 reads CASSPDRANYGYTF. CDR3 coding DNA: TGTGCCAGCAGCCCGGACAGAGCTAACTATGGCTACACCTTC.

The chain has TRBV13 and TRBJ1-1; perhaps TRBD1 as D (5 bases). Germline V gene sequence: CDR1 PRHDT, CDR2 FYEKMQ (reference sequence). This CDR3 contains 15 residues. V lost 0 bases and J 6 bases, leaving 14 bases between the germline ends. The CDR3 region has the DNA TGTGCCAGCAGCTTAGGCCGAGGGGACGTCGCTGAAGCTTTCTTT. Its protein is CASSLGRGDVAEAFF.